The T cell receptor (beta chain) under discussion was sequenced for a study of CD8 T cells in ankylosing spondylitis. Findings and caveats of the study: Disease-linked clones had a CD8+ phenotype and relatively low frequency in peripheral blood. Past research had described some motif variants in reactive arthritis synovial fluid and blood. Roughly eight highly homologous variants made up a TCR beta motif that seemed to typify ankylosing spondylitis blood.

Quantitative 5'-RACE with molecular barcodes generated TCR beta libraries. MiXCR, applied by TCRdb to the 5' RACE reads, yields one record per CDR3 protein. Here the sample spans a few hundred thousand distinct CDR3 sequences, approximately 20% being singletons. As regards this clonotype: Antigen unknown.

Germline values: CDR1 MGHRA, CDR2 YSYEKL. The ends lost 1 base at V and 4 bases at J; junction bases unmatched: 5. The CDR3 contains 16 residues. This TCR derives from a male donor with ankylosing spondylitis or in good health (not recorded which). Material for sequencing was blood, either unsorted or a sorted T cell fraction (not recorded which). The chain couples TRBV4-1 to TRBJ2-2, with TRBD2 matching over 8 bases. CDR3 nucleotides: TGCGCCAGCAGCCAAGGCGGCCTAGCGGGCACCGGGGAGCTGTTTTTT. It translates to CASSQGGLAGTGELFF.